This TCR beta chain was observed in a study of blood T cell repertoires in COVID-19. Profiling relied on immunoSEQ multiplex PCR, and the TCRdb table lists in-frame clones only, not all of them. The sample yields under 75,000 clones, 88% seen once. This clone has just one count. CDR3 size: 11 residues. Trimming removed 3 bases at V and 7 bases at J, with 9 bases between. Germline lookup yields CDR1 GTSNPN and CDR2 SVGIG (reference sequence). This TCR came from a man aged 50 to 60 with active COVID-19. The chain combines TRBV30 with TRBJ1-1; D unclear. The sequenced sample was peripheral blood. Here the CDR3 reads CAWSAAGEAFF. Written as DNA, the CDR3 is TGTGCCTGGAGCGCAGCAGGTGAAGCTTTCTTT.